These 14 T cell receptor beta chains share one sample of origin, sequenced in a study of blood T cell repertoires in COVID-19. Measured with immunoSEQ multiplex PCR; TCRdb has only the in-frame clones, and not every one. The sample lists roughly 160,000 clones; roughly 91% were seen once. The sample comprised peripheral blood. Receptors were obtained from a middle-aged man who had recovered from COVID-19.

This chain connects TRBV28 to TRBJ1-3, with D maybe TRBD1 (6 bases). Looked up from germline, CDR1 is MDHEN and CDR2 is SYDVKM. The germline V and J ends were trimmed by 5 bases and 3 bases, with 14 bases remaining between them. The CDR3 has 15 residues. This CDR3 reads CASSLQGSDGNTIYF. CDR3 in DNA: TGTGCCAGCAGTCTCCAGGGGTCGGATGGAAACACCATATATTTT.

The chain has TRBV6-1 and TRBJ2-7, with 7 bases matching TRBD2. The J segment lost 2 bases and the V segment lost 1 base, leaving 11 bases of the junction unmatched. Germline V lookup: CDR1 MNHNS, CDR2 SASEGT. There are 17 residues in the CDR3. The CDR3 spells CASSEGRWREYPYEQYF. The CDR3 coding sequence is TGTGCCAGCAGTGAAGGGAGGTGGCGGGAGTATCCCTACGAGCAGTACTTC.

The chain uses TRBV9 and TRBJ1-3; D ambiguous. The CDR3 loop spans 15 amino acids. Between the trimmed V and J ends, which lost 4 bases and 3 bases, there was a span of 14 bases. CDR1 is SGDLS, CDR2 YYNGEE, per germline. The CDR3, as DNA: TGTGCCAGCAGCCCGGAGGCTACCCTTGGAAACACCATATATTTT. This encodes CASSPEATLGNTIYF.

The chain joins TRBV4-2 to TRBJ1-2; 11 bases map to TRBD1. The V and J ends lost 5 bases and 6 bases, in that order; junction bases with no gene match: 8. The germline CDR1 and CDR2 sequences are LGHNA and YNFKEQ. This CDR3 has 15 amino acids. In DNA, the CDR3 is TGTGCCAGCAGCTCCCGGACAGGGGGCGCGGATGGCTACACCTTC. Translation: CASSSRTGGADGYTF.

The rearrangement links TRBV6-5 to TRBJ2-3; D perhaps matches TRBD1 (6 bases). V was trimmed by 5 bases and J by 3 bases, leaving 12 bases between them. Germline CDR1 MNHEY, CDR2 SVGAGI. This CDR3 is 14 amino acids long. DNA of the CDR3: TGTGCCAGCAGTATGAGGGGGAGAACAGATACGCAGTATTTT. Translating it yields CASSMRGRTDTQYF.

The rearrangement joins TRBV14 to TRBJ1-1; D perhaps matches TRBD1 (5 bases). V shed 1 base and J shed 0 bases, with 12 bases lying between them. Germline V lookup: CDR1 SGHDN, CDR2 FVKESK. CDR3 length: 16 amino acids. The CDR3, as DNA: TGTGCCAGCAGCCAAGGGAGGGGTCTGTTGAACACTGAAGCTTTCTTT. Residues: CASSQGRGLLNTEAFF.

The chain has TRBV5-6 and TRBJ2-2, with 12 positions matching TRBD1. After removal of 1 base from V and 5 bases from J, the junction contained 3 bases not matched to a gene. CDR3 length: 16 amino acids. The V gene's germline CDR1 is SGHDT and CDR2 YYEEEE. The CDR3 here is CASSLWGQGATGELFF. The CDR3 bases are TGTGCCAGCAGCTTGTGGGGACAGGGGGCTACCGGGGAGCTGTTTTTT.

This clone was counted a single time. The chain carries TRBV7-2 and TRBJ2-7, with TRBD2 identical over 8 bases. This CDR3 region has 15 residues. CDR1 and CDR2 from the germline V gene are SGHTA and FQGNSA. V was pared by 5 bases and J by 1 base, with 7 bases of the junction left unmatched. For the CDR3, the DNA is TGTGCCAGCAGCCCCACTAGCGGTGTGTCCTACGAGCAGTACTTC. The encoded protein is CASSPTSGVSYEQYF.

The chain recombines TRBV5-1 with TRBJ2-3; 11 nucleotides match TRBD2. The V and J ends lost 4 bases and 5 bases, in that order; junction bases with no gene match: 9. Germline V lookup: CDR1 SGHRS, CDR2 YFSETQ. The CDR3 is 16 residues long. The chain's CDR3 is CASSAPSGRSGDTQYF. The CDR3 DNA reads as TGCGCCAGCAGCGCCCCTAGCGGGAGGTCGGGAGATACGCAGTATTTT.

The V call is TRBV7-2, the J call TRBJ2-1; 7 bases fit TRBD1. The length of the CDR3 is 15 residues. Losses at the gene ends were 6 bases for V and 0 bases for J; bases not matched to a gene: 5. Germline V CDR1 and CDR2: SGHTA, FQGNSA. CDR3 nucleotide sequence: TGTGCCAGCAGGACAGACAGGGCCTCCTACAATGAGCAGTTCTTC. This gives the protein CASRTDRASYNEQFF. Supplemented by reference TRBV7-2 and TRBJ2-1, the full variable domain reads GAGVSQSPSNKVTEKGKDVELRCDPISGHTALYWYRQSLGQGLEFLIYFQGNSAPDKSGLPSDRFSAERTGGSVSTLTIQRTQQEDSAVYLCASRTDRASYNEQFFGPGTRLTVL.

The rearrangement links TRBV15 to TRBJ2-7, with TRBD2 matching 9 bases. Germline loops: CDR1 LNHNV, CDR2 YYDKDF (reference sequence). This CDR3 region has 15 residues. J lost 2 bases, V lost 1 base, and 3 bases had no gene match. For the CDR3, the DNA is TGTGCCACCAGCAGAGGGGGCGGGAGGGCCTACGAGCAGTACTTC. Translated: CATSRGGGRAYEQYF.

This chain uses TRBV5-4 with TRBJ1-1, with 7 bases fitting TRBD1. This CDR3 region has 14 residues. V shed 4 bases, J shed 1 base, and the junction held 4 bases outside the gene matches. CDR1 is SGHNT and CDR2 is YYREEE in the germline V gene (reference sequence). CDR3 DNA sequence: TGTGCCAGCAGCCAACGACAGGGGAACACTGAAGCTTTCTTT. Its protein product is CASSQRQGNTEAFF.

J is TRBJ2-7 and V is TRBV4-3, with 13 positions matching TRBD2. Germline loops: CDR1 LGHNA, CDR2 YSLEER. After removal of 4 bases from V and 3 bases from J, the junction contained 6 bases not matched to a gene. This CDR3 region has 16 residues. The CDR3 DNA sequence: TGCGCCAGCAGCCCTGGACTAGCGGGAGATGGCTACGAGCAGTACTTC. Protein: CASSPGLAGDGYEQYF.

The genes are TRBV6-5 and TRBJ2-1; 7 bases align to TRBD2. V dropped 7 bases and J dropped 6; count of bases not matched to a gene: 6. This CDR3 is 13 amino acids long. Germline V gene lookup returns CDR1 MNHEY and CDR2 SVGAGI. CDR3 loop: CASIGEGPNEQFF. In DNA, the CDR3 is TGTGCCAGCATTGGGGAGGGCCCCAATGAGCAGTTCTTC.